The T cell receptor beta chain under discussion was sequenced for a study of identical twins. MiXCR, applied by TCRdb to the 5' RACE reads, yields one record per CDR3 protein. The profile shows more than 600,000 distinct CDR3 sequences, around a sixth of them singletons. The CDR3 extends over 14 amino acids. Looked up from germline, CDR1 is SGDLS and CDR2 is YYNGEE. Trimming removed 1 base from V and 4 bases from J, with 10 bases in between. This same sample was also taken into another study, of T cells expressing NK-cell markers. That report notes: In several experiments, an anti-gamma-delta TCR antibody restricted sorting to alpha-beta TCR T cells. Clones of NKG2C+ T cells that had expanded were of unclear HCMV specificity.

This receptor was identified in a woman younger than 30 in good health. Input material: PBMCs. The rearrangement links TRBV9 to TRBJ2-3; TRBD1 is a possible D gene (6 bases). The CDR3 nucleotides read TGTGCCAGCAGCGTAATGGGGGCCCCAGATACGCAGTATTTT. Protein product: CASSVMGAPDTQYF.